This TCR beta chain was captured in a study of long-term antiretroviral therapy in people with HIV (dated by TCRdb to about 2022). With respect to the entire study: Collection of the earliest samples took place about a decade ahead of the 2015 WHO recommendation for immediate ART, at a time when ART was typically delayed until CD4 counts fell. About 40% of the roughly 30 participants with HIV were female. A total of around 200 cryopreserved PBMC samples were contributed to the cohort by 30 adults with confirmed HIV infection, with samples collected serially over a mean of approximately 6 years (range 1-12). No cross-contamination during QIAcube processing was seen in test extractions of a monoclonal T-cell line run alongside 33 polyclonal samples. A retrospective serial study tested whether changes in peripheral blood TRB repertoire composition and diversity were associated with ART initiation and durable HIV suppression. Beyond this particular receptor, the publication reports: No data were available on ART adherence, viral resistance or therapy changes, limiting inferences about post-ART repertoire changes. HIV repertoires had narrower CDR3 length ranges than controls, and the network structure suggested an antigen-experienced repertoire that shifted only slightly toward naive after ART. Limited PBMC availability meant only the TCR beta chain was sequenced, without alpha chain pairing. The samples were dated from about 2003 to 2017, and the ART regimens that were used may be less effective than current ART regimens. Starting ART was linked to a significant rise in TRB diversity, yet even after long-term ART the diversity remained significantly lower than in transplant donor controls. Because pre-ART samples had limited cell numbers, unsorted PBMC were profiled rather than sorted CD4+ and CD8+ T cells. Expanded TRB clones identified before ART initiation dominated the repertoire at all time points, although this dominance fluctuated and declined in many PLHIV after ART.

The immunoSEQ hsTCRB v3.0 assay was used at survey level resolution to sequence the TRB variable region. TRB sequencing targeted a depth of about 40,000-50,000 T-cell genomes per sample. An Illumina MiSeq with a v3 150-cycle kit was used to sequence the pooled TRB libraries. Per the authors' processing: Analysis of repertoires was carried out in R inside a reproducible Nextflow workflow spanning QC, data transformation and analysis. Custom analyses were implemented in LymphoSeq2, an R package for AIRR-Seq data exploration. A handful of samples yielding fewer than 5000 total TRB sequences were excluded, leaving about 190 analyzed HIV repertoires. Among the 180 to 200 retained HIV repertoires, 55 to 65 were collected before ART initiation and fewer than 150 were collected after ART initiation. Repertoires were downsampled to 5000 TRB nucleotide sequences, with summary statistics averaged over 100 downsampling iterations. The analysis kept only TRB sequences whose CDR3 regions were at least seven amino acids long. Diversity was measured with a Shannon entropy-derived clonality score and the Gini coefficient. In repertoire networks, the top 5000 CDR3 amino acid sequences were linked whenever an edit distance of one separated two sequences. For TRB CDR3 amino acid sequences, GLIPH2 was used to predict antigen specificity groups and MHC restriction. To flag known CMV, EBV, HIV or tissue antigen associations, CDR3 amino acid sequences were matched against VDJdb and McPAS-TCR. Pre-ART, post-ART and control groups were compared with Wilcoxon signed-rank tests and Holm-Bonferroni correction. Not all clones reach the TCRdb copy of this immuneACCESS table, which keeps in-frame sequences only. Checked studies attribute under half of the gap to unresolved V genes and leave the rest unexplained. V and J calls and clone size are given by that table; D and trimming were obtained from the DNA. This sample holds about 20,000 clones; 82% were observed only once. About 10% of the sample goes to the ten largest clones.

V and J lose 4 bases and 3 bases, and a span of 19 bases separates them. The CDR3 goes from the cysteine to the phenylalanine over 16 residues. Only the CDR3 DNA stays, 48 bases, in frame from base 1. CDR1 MGHRA and CDR2 YSYEKL were looked up in the germline V gene. To be included, a participant needed at least one PBMC sample from before ART initiation plus at least two post-ART samples. All participants with HIV were treated in the United States of America. Cryopreserved samples of about 0.95-11 million PBMC were thawed and washed before DNA extraction. At the time of the earliest PBMC sample for each participant with HIV, ages ranged from roughly 20 to 54 years. Per participant, PBMC samples came from 1-4 timepoints prior to ART initiation and 2-8 timepoints following ART initiation, for a median of 7 samples. Serial HIV viral load, CD4+ T-cell count, ART history and demographic data were obtained for every participant. Genomic DNA was extracted from unsorted PBMC with a Qiagen kit on a QIAcube, processed in batches of 12 samples.

With regard to this clone: Its specific antigen is unknown. No base quality values were provided; no much bigger clone lies one nucleotide off.

The specimen comprised unsorted PBMCs, sampled 2.3 to 2.5 years after starting antiretroviral therapy. This sequence was found in a man aged 40-49 years with HIV. This receptor chain uses TRBV4-1 and TRBJ2-7; the D segment could be TRBD1, given 5 matching bases. The CDR3 region reads CASSPMTLGQGYEQYF. The DNA reads as follows: TGCGCCAGCAGCCCTATGACCCTGGGGCAGGGCTACGAGCAGTACTTC.